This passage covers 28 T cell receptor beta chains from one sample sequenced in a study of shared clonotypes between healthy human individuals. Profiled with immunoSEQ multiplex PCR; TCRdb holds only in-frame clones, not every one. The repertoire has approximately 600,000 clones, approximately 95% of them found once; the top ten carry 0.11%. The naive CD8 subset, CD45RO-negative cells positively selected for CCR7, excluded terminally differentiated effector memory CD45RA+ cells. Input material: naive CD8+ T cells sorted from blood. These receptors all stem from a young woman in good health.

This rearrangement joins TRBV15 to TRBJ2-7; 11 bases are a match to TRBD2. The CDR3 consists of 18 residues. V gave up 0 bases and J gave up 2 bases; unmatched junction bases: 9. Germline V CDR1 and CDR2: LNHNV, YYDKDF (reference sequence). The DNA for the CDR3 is TGTGCCACCAGCAGAGATACTAGCGGGAGAGTTGGGACCTACGAGCAGTACTTC. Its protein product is CATSRDTSGRVGTYEQYF.

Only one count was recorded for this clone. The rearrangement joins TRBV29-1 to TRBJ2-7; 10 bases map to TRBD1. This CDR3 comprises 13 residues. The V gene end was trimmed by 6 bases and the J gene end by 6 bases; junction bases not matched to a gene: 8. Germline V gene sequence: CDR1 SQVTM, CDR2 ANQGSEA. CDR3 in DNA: TGCAGCGTGACCGGGACAGGGGTTGGCGAGCAGTACTTC. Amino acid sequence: CSVTGTGVGEQYF.

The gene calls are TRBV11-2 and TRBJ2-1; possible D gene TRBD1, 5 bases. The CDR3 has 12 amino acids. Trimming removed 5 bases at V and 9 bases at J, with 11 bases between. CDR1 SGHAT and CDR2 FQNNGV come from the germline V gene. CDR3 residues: CASSTQGGEQFF. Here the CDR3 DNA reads TGTGCCAGCAGCACCCAGGGTGGTGAGCAGTTCTTC.

The CDR3 loop reads CAWNGEGVVLDEQFF. DNA of the CDR3: TGTGCCTGGAATGGCGAGGGAGTGGTTTTAGATGAGCAGTTCTTC. The chain carries TRBV30 and TRBJ2-1; possible D gene TRBD2, 5 bases. The CDR3 loop spans 15 amino acids. Per the germline V gene, CDR1 is GTSNPN and CDR2 is SVGIG (reference sequence). V shed 4 bases and J shed 8 bases, with 21 bases lying between them.

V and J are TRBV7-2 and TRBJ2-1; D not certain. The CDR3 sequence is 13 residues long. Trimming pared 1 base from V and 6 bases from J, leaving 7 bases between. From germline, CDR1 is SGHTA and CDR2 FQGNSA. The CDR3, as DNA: TGTGCCAGCAGCTTAGAGTGGTTCAATGAGCAGTTCTTC. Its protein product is CASSLEWFNEQFF.

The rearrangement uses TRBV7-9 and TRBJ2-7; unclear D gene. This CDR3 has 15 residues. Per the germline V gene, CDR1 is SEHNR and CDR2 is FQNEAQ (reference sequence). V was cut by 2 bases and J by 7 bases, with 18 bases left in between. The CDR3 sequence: CASSLPPSPLLEQYF. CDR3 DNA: TGTGCCAGCAGCTTACCACCATCTCCTTTATTGGAGCAGTACTTC.

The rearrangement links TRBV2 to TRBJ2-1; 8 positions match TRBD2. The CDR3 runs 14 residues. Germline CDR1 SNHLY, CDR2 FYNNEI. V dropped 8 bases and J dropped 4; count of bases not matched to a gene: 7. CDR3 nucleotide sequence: TGTGCCAGCGTCACTAGCGGAAATTACAATGAGCAGTTCTTC. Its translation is CASVTSGNYNEQFF.

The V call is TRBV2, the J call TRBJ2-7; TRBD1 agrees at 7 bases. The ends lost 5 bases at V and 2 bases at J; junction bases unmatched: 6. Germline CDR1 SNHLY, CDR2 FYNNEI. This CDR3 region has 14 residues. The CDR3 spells CASSSGTAPYEQYF. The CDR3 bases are TGTGCCAGCAGTTCGGGGACAGCCCCCTACGAGCAGTACTTC. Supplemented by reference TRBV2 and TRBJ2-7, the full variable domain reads EPEVTQTPSHQVTQMGQEVILRCVPISNHLYFYWYRQILGQKVEFLVSFYNNEISEKSEIFDDQFSVERPDGSNFTLKIRSTKLEDSAMYFCASSSGTAPYEQYFGPGTRLTVT.

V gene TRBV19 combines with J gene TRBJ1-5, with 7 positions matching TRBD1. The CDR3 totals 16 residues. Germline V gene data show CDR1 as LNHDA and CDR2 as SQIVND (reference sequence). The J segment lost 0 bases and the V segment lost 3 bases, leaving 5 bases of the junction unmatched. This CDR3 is CASSIQGDSSNQPQHF. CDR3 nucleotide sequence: TGTGCCAGTAGTATTCAAGGGGACAGTAGCAATCAGCCCCAGCATTTT.

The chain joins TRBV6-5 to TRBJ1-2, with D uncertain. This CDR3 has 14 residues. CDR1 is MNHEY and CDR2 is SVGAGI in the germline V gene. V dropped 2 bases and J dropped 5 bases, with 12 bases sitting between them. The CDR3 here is CASSYDTGWYGYTF. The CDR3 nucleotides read TGTGCCAGCAGTTACGACACGGGCTGGTATGGCTACACCTTC.

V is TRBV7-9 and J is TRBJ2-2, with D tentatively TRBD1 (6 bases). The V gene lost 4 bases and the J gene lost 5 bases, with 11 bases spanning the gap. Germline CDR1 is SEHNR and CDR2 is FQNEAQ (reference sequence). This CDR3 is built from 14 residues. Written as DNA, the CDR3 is TGTGCCAGCAGCTCTCACAGGGATACCGGGGAGCTGTTTTTT. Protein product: CASSSHRDTGELFF. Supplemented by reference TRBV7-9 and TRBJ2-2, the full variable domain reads DTGVSQNPRHKITKRGQNVTFRCDPISEHNRLYWYRQTLGQGPEFLTYFQNEAQLEKSRLLSDRFSAERPKGSFSTLEIQRTEQGDSAMYLCASSSHRDTGELFFGEGSRLTVL.

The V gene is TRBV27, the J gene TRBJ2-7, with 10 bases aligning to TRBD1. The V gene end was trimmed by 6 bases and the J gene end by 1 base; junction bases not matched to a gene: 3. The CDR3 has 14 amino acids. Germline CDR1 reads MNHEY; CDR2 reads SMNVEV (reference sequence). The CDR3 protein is CASRGQGGSYEQYF. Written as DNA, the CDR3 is TGTGCCAGCAGAGGACAGGGGGGGTCCTACGAGCAGTACTTC.

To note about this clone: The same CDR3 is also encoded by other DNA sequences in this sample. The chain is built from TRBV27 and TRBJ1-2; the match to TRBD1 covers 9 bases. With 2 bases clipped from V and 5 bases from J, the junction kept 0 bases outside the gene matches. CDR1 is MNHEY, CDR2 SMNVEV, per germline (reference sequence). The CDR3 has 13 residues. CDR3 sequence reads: CASSLGTGYGYTF. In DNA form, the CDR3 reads TGTGCCAGCAGTTTAGGGACAGGGTATGGCTACACCTTC.

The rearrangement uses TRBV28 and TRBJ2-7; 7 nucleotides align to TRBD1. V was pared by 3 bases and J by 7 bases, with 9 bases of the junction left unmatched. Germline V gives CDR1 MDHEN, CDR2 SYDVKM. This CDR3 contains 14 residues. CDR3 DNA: TGTGCCAGCAGTTTGCCGACAGGGTATGAGGAGCAGTACTTC. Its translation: CASSLPTGYEEQYF.

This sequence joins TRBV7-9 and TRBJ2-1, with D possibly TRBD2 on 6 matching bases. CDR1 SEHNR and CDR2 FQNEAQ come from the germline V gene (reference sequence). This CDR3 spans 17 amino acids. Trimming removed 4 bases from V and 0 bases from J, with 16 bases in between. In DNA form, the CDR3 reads TGTGCCAGCAGCTCGGGAGCCGAGGCCTTCTCCTACAATGAGCAGTTCTTC. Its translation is CASSSGAEAFSYNEQFF.

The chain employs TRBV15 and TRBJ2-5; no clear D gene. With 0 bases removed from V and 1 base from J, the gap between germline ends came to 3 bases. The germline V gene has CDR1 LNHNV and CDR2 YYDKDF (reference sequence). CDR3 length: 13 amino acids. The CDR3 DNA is TGTGCCACCAGCAGAGACACCCAAGAGACCCAGTACTTC. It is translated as CATSRDTQETQYF.

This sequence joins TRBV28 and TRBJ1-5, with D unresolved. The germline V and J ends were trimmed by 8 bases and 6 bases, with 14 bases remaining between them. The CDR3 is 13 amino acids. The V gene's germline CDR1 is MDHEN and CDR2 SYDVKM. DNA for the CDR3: TGTGCCAGCTCCCTTGGCGGCAGTCAGCCCCAGCATTTT. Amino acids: CASSLGGSQPQHF.

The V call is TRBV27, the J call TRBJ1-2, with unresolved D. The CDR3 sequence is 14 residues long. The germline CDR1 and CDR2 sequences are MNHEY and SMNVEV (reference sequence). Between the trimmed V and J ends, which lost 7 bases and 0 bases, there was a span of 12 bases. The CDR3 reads CASTPTGANYGYTF. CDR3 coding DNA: TGTGCCAGCACCCCGACGGGTGCTAACTATGGCTACACCTTC.

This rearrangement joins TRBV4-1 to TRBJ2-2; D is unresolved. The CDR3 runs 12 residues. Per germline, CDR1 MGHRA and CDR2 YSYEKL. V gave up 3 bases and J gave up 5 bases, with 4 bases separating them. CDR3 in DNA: TGCGCCAGCAGCCATAGGACCGGGGAGCTGTTTTTT. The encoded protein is CASSHRTGELFF.

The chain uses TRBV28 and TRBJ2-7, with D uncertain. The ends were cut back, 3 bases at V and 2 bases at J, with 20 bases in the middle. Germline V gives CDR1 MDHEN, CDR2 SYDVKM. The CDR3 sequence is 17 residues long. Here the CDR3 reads CASSLFPEDGPPYEQYF. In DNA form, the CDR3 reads TGTGCCAGCAGTTTGTTCCCTGAGGACGGTCCTCCCTACGAGCAGTACTTC.

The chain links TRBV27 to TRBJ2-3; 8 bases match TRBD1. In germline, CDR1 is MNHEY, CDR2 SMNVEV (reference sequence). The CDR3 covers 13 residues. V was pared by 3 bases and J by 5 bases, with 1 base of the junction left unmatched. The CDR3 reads CASSFGQGDTQYF. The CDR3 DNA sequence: TGTGCCAGCAGTTTCGGACAGGGAGATACGCAGTATTTT.

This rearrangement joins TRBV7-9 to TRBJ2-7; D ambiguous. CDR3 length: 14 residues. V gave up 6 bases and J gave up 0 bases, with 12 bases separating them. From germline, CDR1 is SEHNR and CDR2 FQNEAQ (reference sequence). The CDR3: CASSPDTPSYEQYF. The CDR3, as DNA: TGTGCCAGCAGTCCAGACACCCCCTCCTACGAGCAGTACTTC.

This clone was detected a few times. This CDR3 is CASTLGTGRYGYTF. In DNA form, the CDR3 reads TGTGCCAGCACCCTGGGGACAGGGCGCTATGGCTACACCTTC. The gene calls are TRBV7-9 and TRBJ1-2, with 9 bases that match TRBD1. The V gene end was trimmed by 7 bases and the J gene end by 4 bases; junction bases not matched to a gene: 7. The CDR3 runs 14 residues. CDR1 is SEHNR and CDR2 is FQNEAQ in the germline V gene (reference sequence).

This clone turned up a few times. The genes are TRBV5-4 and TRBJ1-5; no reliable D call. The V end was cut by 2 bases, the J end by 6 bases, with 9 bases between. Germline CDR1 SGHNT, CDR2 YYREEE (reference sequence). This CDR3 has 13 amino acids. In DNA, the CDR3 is TGTGCCAGCAGCTTCGGGGTGGCTCAGCCCCAGCATTTT. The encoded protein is CASSFGVAQPQHF.

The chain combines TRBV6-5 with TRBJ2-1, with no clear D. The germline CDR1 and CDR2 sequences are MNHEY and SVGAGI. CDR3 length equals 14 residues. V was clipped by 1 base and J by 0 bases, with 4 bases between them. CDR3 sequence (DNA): TGTGCCAGCAGTTACTTATCCTCCTACAATGAGCAGTTCTTC. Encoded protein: CASSYLSSYNEQFF.

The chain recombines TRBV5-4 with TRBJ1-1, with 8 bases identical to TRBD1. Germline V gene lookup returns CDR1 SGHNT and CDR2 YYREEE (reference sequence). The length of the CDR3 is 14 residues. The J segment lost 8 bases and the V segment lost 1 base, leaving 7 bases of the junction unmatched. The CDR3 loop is CASSLPGRGREAFF. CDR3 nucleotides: TGTGCCAGCAGCTTGCCGGGCAGGGGGCGAGAAGCTTTCTTT.

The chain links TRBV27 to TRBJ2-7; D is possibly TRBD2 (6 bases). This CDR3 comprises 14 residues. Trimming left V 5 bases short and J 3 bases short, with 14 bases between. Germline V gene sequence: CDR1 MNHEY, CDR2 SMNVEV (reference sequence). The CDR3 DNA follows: TGTGCCAGCAGTCCCCCCGGGGGTCGCTACGAGCAGTACTTC. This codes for CASSPPGGRYEQYF.

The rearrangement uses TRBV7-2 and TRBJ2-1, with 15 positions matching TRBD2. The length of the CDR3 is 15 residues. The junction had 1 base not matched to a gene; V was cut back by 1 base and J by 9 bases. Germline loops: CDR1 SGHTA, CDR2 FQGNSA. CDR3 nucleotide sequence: TGTGCCAGCAGCTTAGGGACTAGCGGGAGGGTTGAGCAGTTCTTC. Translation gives CASSLGTSGRVEQFF.